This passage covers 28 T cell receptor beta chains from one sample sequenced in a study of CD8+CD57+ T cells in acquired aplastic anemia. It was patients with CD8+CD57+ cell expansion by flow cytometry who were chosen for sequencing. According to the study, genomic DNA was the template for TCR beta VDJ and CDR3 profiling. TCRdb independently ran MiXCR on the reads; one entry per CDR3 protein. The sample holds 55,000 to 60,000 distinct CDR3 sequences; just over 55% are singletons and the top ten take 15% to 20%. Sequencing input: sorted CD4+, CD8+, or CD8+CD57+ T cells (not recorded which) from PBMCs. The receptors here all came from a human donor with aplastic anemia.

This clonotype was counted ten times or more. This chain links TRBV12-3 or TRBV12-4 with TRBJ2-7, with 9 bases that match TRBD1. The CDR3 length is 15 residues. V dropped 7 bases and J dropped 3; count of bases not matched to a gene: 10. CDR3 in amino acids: CASNFGTGKIYEQYF. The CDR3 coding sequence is TGTGCCAGCAATTTCGGGACAGGGAAGATCTACGAGCAGTACTTC.

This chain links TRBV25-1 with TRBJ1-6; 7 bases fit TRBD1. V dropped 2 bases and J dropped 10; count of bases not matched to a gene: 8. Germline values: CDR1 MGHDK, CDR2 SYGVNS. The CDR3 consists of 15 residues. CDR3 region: CASSEPGQRGSPLHF. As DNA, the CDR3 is TGTGCCAGCAGTGAACCGGGACAGAGGGGGTCACCCCTCCACTTT.

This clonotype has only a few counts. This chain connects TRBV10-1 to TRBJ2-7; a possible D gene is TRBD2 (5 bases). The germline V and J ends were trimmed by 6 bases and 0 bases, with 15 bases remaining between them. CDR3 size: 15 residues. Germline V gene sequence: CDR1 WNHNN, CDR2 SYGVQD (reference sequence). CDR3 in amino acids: CASRGVGRASYEQYF. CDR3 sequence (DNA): TGCGCCAGCAGGGGAGTTGGGAGAGCCTCCTACGAGCAGTACTTC.

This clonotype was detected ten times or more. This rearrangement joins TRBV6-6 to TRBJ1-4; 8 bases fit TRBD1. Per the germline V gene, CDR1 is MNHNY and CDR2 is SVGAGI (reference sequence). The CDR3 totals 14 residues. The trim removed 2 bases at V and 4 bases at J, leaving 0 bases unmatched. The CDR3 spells CASSYDRGNEKLFF. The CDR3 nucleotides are TGTGCCAGCAGTTACGACAGGGGTAATGAAAAACTGTTTTTT.

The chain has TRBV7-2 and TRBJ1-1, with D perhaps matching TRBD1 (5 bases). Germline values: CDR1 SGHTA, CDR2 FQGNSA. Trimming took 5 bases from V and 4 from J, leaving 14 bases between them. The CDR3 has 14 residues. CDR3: CASSLVGGTTEAFF. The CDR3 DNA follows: TGTGCCAGCAGCCTTGTGGGGGGGACCACTGAAGCTTTCTTT.

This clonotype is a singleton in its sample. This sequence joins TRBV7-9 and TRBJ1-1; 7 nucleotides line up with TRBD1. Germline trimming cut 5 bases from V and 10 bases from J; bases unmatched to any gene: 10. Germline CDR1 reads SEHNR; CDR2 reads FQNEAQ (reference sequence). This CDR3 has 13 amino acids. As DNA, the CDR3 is TGTGCCAGCAGCCCCGTTGGAGGGGGCCGAGCTTTCTTT. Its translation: CASSPVGGGRAFF.

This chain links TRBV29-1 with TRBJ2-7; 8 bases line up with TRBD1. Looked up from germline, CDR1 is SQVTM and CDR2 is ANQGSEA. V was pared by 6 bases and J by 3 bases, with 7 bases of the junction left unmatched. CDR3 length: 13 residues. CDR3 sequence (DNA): TGCAGCGTCGAGGACAGGGAGGACTACGAGCAGTACTTC. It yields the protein CSVEDREDYEQYF.

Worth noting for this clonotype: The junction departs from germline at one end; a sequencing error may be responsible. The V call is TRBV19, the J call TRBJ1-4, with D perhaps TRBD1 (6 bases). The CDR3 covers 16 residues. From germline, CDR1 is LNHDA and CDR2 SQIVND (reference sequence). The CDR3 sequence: CASSIGAGGVEEKLPF. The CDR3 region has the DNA TGTGCCAGTAGTATAGGTGCGGGGGGCGTGGAGGAAAAACTGCCTTTT. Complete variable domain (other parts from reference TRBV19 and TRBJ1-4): DGGITQSPKYLFRKEGQNVTLSCEQNLNHDAMYWYRQDPGQGLRLIYYSQIVNDFQKGDIAEGYSVSREKKESFPLTVTSAQKNPTAFYLCASSIGAGGVEEKLPFGSGTQLSVL.

CDR3 in amino acids: CASSIADFSYEQYF. The DNA for the CDR3 is TGTGCCAGTAGTATTGCCGATTTCTCCTACGAGCAGTACTTC. V and J are TRBV19 and TRBJ2-7; no firm D call. V was trimmed by 3 bases and J by 0 bases, leaving 9 bases between them. The CDR3 totals 14 residues. Germline V gives CDR1 LNHDA, CDR2 SQIVND (reference sequence). The full variable domain, rest sourced from reference TRBV19 and TRBJ2-7, is DGGITQSPKYLFRKEGQNVTLSCEQNLNHDAMYWYRQDPGQGLRLIYYSQIVNDFQKGDIAEGYSVSREKKESFPLTVTSAQKNPTAFYLCASSIADFSYEQYFGPGTRLTVT.

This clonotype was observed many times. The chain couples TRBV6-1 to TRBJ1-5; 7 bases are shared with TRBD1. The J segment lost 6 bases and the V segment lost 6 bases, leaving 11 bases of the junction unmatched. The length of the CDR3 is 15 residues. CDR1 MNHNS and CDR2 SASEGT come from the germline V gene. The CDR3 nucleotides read TGTGCCAGCAGGGAACCAGGGGGAAAGGGTCAGCCCCAGCATTTT. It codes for CASREPGGKGQPQHF.

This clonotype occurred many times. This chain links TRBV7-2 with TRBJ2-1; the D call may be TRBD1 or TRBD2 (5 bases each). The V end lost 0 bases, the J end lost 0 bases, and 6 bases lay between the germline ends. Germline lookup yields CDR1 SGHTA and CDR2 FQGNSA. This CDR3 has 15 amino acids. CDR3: CASSLAGDSYNEQFF. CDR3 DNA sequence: TGTGCCAGCAGCTTAGCGGGGGACTCCTACAATGAGCAGTTCTTC.

The CDR3 protein is CSASLTGTGEIYEQYF. CDR3 nucleotides: TGCAGTGCTAGTCTGACCGGGACAGGGGAGATCTACGAGCAGTACTTC. The chain has TRBV20-1 and TRBJ2-7; 10 bases fit TRBD1. Trimming took 3 bases from V and 3 from J; bases not matched to a gene: 11. Germline assignment: CDR1 DFQATT and CDR2 SNEGSKA (reference sequence). The CDR3 spans 16 residues.

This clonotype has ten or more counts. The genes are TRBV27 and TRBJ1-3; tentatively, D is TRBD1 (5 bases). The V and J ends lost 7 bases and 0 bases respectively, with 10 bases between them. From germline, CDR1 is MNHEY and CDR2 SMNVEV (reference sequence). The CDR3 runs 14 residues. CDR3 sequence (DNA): TGTGCCAGCATGGGGGTGAGCTCTGGAAACACCATATATTTT. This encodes CASMGVSSGNTIYF.

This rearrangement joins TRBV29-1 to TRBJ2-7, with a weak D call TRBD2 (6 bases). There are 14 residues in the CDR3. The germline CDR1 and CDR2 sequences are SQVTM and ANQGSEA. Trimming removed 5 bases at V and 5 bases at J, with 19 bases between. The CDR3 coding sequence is TGCAGCGTTCTGGGGGGAAACGGCAAGAACGAGCAGTACTTC. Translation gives CSVLGGNGKNEQYF.

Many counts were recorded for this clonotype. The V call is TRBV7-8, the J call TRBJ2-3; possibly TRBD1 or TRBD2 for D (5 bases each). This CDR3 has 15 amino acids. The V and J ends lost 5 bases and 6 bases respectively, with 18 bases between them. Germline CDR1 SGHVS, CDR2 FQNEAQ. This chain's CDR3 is CASSHTTGLGDTQYF. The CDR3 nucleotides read TGTGCCAGCAGCCACACCACAGGACTGGGGGATACGCAGTATTTT.

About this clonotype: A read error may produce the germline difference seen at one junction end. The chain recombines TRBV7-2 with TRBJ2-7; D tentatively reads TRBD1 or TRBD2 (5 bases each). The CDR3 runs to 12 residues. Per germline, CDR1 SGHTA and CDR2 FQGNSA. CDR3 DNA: TGTGCCAGCAGCTTAGCGGCAGGGAGCCCCGTCTTC. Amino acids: CASSLAAGSPVF.

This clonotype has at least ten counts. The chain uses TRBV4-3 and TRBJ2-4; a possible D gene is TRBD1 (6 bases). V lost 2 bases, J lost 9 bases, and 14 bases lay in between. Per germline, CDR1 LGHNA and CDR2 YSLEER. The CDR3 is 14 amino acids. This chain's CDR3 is CASSQYRENVIQYF. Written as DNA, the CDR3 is TGCGCCAGCAGCCAATACAGGGAAAATGTCATTCAGTACTTC.

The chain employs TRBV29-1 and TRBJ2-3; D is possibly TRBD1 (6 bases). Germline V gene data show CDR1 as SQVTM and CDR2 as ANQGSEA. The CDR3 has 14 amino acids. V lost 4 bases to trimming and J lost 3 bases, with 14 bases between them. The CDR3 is CSVARGSPTDTQYF. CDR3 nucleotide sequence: TGCAGCGTTGCCAGGGGTAGTCCGACAGATACGCAGTATTTT.

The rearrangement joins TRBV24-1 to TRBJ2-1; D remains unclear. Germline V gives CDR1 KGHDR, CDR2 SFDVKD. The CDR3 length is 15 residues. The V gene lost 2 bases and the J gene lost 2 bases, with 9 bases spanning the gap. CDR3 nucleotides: TGTGCCACCAGTGATTCGTCCTTGGCCTACAATGAGCAGTTCTTC. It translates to CATSDSSLAYNEQFF.

CDR3 sequence: CATSDGGTGTYEQYF. The DNA of the CDR3 is TGTGCCACCAGTGACGGTGGGACAGGGACCTACGAGCAGTACTTC. The genes are TRBV24-1 and TRBJ2-7; 9 bases are shared with TRBD1. Germline values: CDR1 KGHDR, CDR2 SFDVKD. Trimming took 4 bases from V and 2 from J; bases not matched to a gene: 5. This CDR3 is built from 15 residues.

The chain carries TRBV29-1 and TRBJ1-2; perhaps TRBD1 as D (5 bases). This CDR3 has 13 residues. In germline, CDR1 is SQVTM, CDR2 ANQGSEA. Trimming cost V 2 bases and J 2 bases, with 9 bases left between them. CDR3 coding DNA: TGCAGCGTTGAACGACAGAACAACTATGGCTACACCTTC. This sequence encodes CSVERQNNYGYTF.

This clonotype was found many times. The CDR3 DNA sequence: TGTGCCAGCAGTGGTACGGGACAGGGAGATGGAAACACCATATATTTT. Protein sequence: CASSGTGQGDGNTIYF. The chain links TRBV12-3 or TRBV12-4 to TRBJ1-3, with 9 bases lining up with TRBD1. The CDR3 is made up of 16 amino acids. The junction had 8 bases not matched to a gene; V was cut back by 5 bases and J by 3 bases.

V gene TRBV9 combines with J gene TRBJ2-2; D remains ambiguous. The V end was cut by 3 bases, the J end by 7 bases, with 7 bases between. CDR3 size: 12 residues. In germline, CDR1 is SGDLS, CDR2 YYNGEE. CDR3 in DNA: TGTGCCAGCAGCGATACCGGCGGGGAGCTGTTTTTT. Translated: CASSDTGGELFF.

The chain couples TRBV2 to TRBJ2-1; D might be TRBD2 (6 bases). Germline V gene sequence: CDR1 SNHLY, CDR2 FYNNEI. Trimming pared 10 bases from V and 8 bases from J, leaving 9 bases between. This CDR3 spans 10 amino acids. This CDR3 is CAIRGDEQFF. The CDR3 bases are TGTGCCATCCGCGGGGATGAGCAGTTCTTC.

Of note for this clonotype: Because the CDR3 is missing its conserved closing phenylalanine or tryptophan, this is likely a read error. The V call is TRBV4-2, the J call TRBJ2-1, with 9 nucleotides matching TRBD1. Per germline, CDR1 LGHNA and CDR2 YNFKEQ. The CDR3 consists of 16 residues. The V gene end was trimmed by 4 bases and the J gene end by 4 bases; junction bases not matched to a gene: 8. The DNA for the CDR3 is TGTGCCAGCAGCCCCCACACAGGGGGCCCATACAATGAGCAGTTCTCC. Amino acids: CASSPHTGGPYNEQFS.

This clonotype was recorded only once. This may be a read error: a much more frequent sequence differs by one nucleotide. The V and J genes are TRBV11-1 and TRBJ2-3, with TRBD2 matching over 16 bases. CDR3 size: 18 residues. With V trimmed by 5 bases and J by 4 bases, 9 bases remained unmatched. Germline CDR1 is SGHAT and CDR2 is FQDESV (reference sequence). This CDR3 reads CASSRGTSGGEGADTQYF. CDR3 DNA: TGTGCCAGCAGCCGCGGGACTAGCGGGGGGGAGGGCGCAGATACGCAGTATTTT.

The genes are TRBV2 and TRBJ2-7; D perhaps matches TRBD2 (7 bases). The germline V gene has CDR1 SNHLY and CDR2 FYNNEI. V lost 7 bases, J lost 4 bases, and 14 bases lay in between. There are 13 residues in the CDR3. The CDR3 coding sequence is TGTGCCAGCAAGGGGGGGCCGGGGTACGAGCAGTACGTC. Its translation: CASKGGPGYEQYV.

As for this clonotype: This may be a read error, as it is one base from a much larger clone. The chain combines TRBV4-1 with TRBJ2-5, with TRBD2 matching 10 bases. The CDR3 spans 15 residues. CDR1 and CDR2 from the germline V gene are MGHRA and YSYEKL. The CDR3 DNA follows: TGCGCCAGCAGCAAAGAGAAGGGACTAGCGAGGACCCAGTACTTC. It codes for CASSKEKGLARTQYF.